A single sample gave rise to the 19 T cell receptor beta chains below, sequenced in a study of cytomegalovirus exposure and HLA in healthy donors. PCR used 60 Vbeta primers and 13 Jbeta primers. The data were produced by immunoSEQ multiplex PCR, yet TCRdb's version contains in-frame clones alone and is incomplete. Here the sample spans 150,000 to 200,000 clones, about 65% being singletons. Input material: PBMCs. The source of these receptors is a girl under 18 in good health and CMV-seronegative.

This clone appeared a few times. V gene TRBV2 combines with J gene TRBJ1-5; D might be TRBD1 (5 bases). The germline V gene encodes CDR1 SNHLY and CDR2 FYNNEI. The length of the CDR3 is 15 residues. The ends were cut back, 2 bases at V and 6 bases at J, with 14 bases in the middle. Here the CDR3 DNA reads TGTGCCAGCAGTGAAAGGTTGCGGGGACGTCAGCCCCAGCATTTT. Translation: CASSERLRGRQPQHF. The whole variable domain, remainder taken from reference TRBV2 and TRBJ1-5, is EPEVTQTPSHQVTQMGQEVILRCVPISNHLYFYWYRQILGQKVEFLVSFYNNEISEKSEIFDDQFSVERPDGSNFTLKIRSTKLEDSAMYFCASSERLRGRQPQHFGDGTRLSIL.

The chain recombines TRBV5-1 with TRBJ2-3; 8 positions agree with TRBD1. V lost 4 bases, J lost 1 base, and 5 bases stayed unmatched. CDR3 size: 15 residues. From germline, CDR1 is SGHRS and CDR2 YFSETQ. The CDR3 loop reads CASSTRGRGTDTQYF. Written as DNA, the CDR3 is TGCGCCAGCAGCACCAGGGGGCGAGGCACAGATACGCAGTATTTT.

The CDR3 sequence is CASSLGGPKETQYF. The CDR3 DNA follows: TGTGCCAGCAGCTTGGGGGGGCCAAAAGAGACCCAGTACTTC. The chain links TRBV7-2 to TRBJ2-5, with D perhaps matching TRBD2 (7 bases). Germline CDR1 and CDR2: SGHTA and FQGNSA. This CDR3 is built from 14 residues. Trimming shortened V by 3 bases and J by 3 bases, and 11 bases separated the two germline ends. Together with reference TRBV7-2 and TRBJ2-5, the CDR3 gives the full variable domain: GAGVSQSPSNKVTEKGKDVELRCDPISGHTALYWYRQSLGQGLEFLIYFQGNSAPDKSGLPSDRFSAERTGGSVSTLTIQRTQQEDSAVYLCASSLGGPKETQYFGPGTRLLVL.

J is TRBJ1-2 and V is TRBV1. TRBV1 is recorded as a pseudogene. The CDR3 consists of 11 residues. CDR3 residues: CTSSQAEGYTF. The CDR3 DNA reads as TGCACCAGCAGCCAAGCCGAGGGCTACACCTTC.

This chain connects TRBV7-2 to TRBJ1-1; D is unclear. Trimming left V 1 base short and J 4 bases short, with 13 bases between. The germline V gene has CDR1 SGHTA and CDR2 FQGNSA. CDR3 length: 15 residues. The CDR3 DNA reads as TGTGCCAGCAGCTTAGGAAGGGTTGGGAGCACTGAAGCTTTCTTT. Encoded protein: CASSLGRVGSTEAFF.

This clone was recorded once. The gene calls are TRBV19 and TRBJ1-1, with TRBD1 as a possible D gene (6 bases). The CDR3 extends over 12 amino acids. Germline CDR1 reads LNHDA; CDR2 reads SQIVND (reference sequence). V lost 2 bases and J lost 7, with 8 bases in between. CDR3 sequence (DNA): TGTGCCAGTAGTATAATACAGGGTGAAGCTTTCTTT. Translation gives CASSIIQGEAFF.

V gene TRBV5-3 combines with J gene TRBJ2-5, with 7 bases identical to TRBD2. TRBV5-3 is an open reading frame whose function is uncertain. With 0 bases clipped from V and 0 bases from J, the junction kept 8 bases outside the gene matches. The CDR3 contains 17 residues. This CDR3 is CARSLAEAGLYQETQYF. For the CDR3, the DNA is TGTGCCAGAAGCTTGGCCGAAGCGGGGCTTTACCAAGAGACCCAGTACTTC.

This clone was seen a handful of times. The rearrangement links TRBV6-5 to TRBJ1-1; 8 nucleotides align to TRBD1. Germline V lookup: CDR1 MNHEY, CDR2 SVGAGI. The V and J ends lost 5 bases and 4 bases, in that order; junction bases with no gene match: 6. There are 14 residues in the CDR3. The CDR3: CASSPRGRSTEAFF. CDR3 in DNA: TGTGCCAGCAGTCCCAGGGGGCGGAGCACTGAAGCTTTCTTT.

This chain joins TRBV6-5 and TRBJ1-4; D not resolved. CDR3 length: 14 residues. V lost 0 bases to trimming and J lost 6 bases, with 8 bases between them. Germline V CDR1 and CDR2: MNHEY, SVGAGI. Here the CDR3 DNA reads TGTGCCAGCAGTTACTCCACAGCCGATGAAAAACTGTTTTTT. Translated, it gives CASSYSTADEKLFF.

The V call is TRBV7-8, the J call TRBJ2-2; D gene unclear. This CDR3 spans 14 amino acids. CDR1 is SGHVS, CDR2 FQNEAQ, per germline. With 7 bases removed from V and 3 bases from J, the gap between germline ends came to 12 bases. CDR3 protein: CASILEDYTGELFF. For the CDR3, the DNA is TGTGCCAGCATCCTGGAAGACTACACCGGGGAGCTGTTTTTT.

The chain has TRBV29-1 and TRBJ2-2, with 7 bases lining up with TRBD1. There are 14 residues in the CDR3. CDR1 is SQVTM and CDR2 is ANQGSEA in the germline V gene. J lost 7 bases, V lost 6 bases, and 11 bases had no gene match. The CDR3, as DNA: TGCAGCGTGATACCCGGGACAGATTACGGGGAGCTGTTTTTT. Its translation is CSVIPGTDYGELFF.

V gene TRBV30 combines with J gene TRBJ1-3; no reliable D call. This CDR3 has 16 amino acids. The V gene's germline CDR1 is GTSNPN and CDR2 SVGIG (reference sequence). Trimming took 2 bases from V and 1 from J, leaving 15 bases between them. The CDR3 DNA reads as TGTGCCTGGAGTCGCGAAGGTGGAGGGTCTGGAAACACCATATATTTT. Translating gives CAWSREGGGSGNTIYF.

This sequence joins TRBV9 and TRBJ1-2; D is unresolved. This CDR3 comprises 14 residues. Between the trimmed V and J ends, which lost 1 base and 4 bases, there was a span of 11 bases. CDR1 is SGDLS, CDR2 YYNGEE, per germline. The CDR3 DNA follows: TGTGCCAGCAGCGTAACCCGACAAGGCTATGGCTACACCTTC. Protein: CASSVTRQGYGYTF.

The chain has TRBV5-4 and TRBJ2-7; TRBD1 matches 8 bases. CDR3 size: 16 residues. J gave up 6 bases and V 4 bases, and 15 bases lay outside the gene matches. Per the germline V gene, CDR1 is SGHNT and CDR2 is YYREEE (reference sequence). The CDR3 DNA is TGTGCCAGCAGCCCGTTAGGACAGGGTCGAGAACGCGAGCAGTACTTC. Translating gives CASSPLGQGREREQYF.

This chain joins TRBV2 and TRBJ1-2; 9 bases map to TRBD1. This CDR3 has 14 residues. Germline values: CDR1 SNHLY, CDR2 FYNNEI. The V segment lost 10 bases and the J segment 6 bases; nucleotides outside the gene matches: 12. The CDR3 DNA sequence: TGTGCCAAGGATAAAACAGGGGGCGAGGATGGCTACACCTTC. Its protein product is CAKDKTGGEDGYTF.

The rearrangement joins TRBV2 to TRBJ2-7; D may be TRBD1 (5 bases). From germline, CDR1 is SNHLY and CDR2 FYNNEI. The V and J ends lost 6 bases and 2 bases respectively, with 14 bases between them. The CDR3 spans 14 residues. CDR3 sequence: CASRVRVEAYEQYF. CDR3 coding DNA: TGTGCCAGCAGGGTCAGGGTCGAGGCCTACGAGCAGTACTTC.

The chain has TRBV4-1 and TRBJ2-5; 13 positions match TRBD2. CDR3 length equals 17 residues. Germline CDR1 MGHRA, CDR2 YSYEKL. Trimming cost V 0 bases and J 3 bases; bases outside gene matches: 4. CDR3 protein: CASSQETGLAGKETQYF. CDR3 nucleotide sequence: TGCGCCAGCAGCCAAGAAACGGGACTAGCGGGAAAAGAGACCCAGTACTTC.

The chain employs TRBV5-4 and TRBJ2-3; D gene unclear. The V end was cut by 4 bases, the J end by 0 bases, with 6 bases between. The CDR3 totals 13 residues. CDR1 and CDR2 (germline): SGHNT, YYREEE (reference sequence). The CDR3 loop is CASSTPSTDTQYF. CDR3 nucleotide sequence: TGTGCCAGCAGCACACCTAGCACAGATACGCAGTATTTT. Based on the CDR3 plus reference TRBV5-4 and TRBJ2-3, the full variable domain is ETGVTQSPTHLIKTRGQQVTLRCSSQSGHNTVSWYQQALGQGPQFIFQYYREEENGRGNFPPRFSGLQFPNYSSELNVNALELDDSALYLCASSTPSTDTQYFGPGTRLTVL.

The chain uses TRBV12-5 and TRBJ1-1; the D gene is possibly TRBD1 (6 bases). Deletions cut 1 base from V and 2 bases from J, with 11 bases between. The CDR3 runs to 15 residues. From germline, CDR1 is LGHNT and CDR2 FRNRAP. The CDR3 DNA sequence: TGTGCTAGTGGTTTGGCAGGGGCGGTAAACACTGAAGCTTTCTTT. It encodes CASGLAGAVNTEAFF.